This T cell receptor beta chain appears in the sequencing data of a study of CXCR3-negative and CXCR3-positive naive CD8 T cells. About the study: Total TRB output reached some 140 million reads, about 1.5 +/- 0.3 million per library.

Naive CD8+ T cells were CD45RO-CCR7+CD27+CD95-. UMI-labeled 5' RACE TRB cDNA libraries were prepared from the cells. No DNA is given; TCRdb re-called the 5' RACE reads and lists each CDR3 protein once. The sample data list roughly 120,000 distinct CDR3 sequences. This CDR3 has 14 amino acids. The V gene's germline CDR1 is LGHNT and CDR2 FRNRAP. On this clonotype: Its antigen is unidentified.

Regarding the study as a whole: For memory CD8+ cells diversity was much lower, but both naive subsets had comparably high diversity. CXCR3-positive naive cells carried more hydrophobic TRB CDR3s than CXCR3-negative naive cells did. No difference in surface CD5 was seen between naive subsets, and TCR strength was inferred from TRB CDR3 properties.

The sequence derives from a human donor in good health. Some clones in this sample may be carry-over from other donors' samples. V is TRBV12-5 and J is TRBJ1-2; the D gene TCRdb calls, TRBD1, cannot be checked with no DNA. Sequenced: naive CXCR3+ CD8+ T cells from blood. Subset in this sample: CD45RO-CCR7+CD27+CD95- naive CD8+ T cells expressing CXCR3 (TNR3+). This CDR3 reads CASGFSGGWNGYTF.